This T cell receptor beta chain was identified during a study of T cells after yellow fever vaccination. MiXCR was run by TCRdb on the 5' RACE reads, yielding one entry per CDR3 protein. The sample contains around 400,000 distinct CDR3 sequences, 9.5% to 13% of which appear only once. This clonotype was seen a few times. The CDR3 runs to 16 residues. V lost 1 base, J lost 0 bases, and 12 bases lay in between. Germline lookup yields CDR1 SQVTM and CDR2 ANQGSEA. The V and J genes are TRBV29-1 and TRBJ2-2; either TRBD1 or TRBD2 may fit D (5 bases each). This TCR was recovered from a man between 18 and 35 years old who received the YFV17D yellow fever vaccine. This specimen consisted of PBMCs, obtained on the day of the first yellow fever vaccination. CDR3 loop: CSVEVWGISNTGELFF. DNA for the CDR3: TGCAGCGTTGAAGTTTGGGGGATATCGAACACCGGGGAGCTGTTTTTT.